These 23 T cell receptor beta chains were sequenced from one sample in a study of prognosis after radiotherapy for stage I lung cancer. CDR3 of TCR beta was amplified from genomic DNA via a two-round multiplex PCR. The authors ran first-round PCR with primers specific to each TRBV and TRBJ gene. MiXCR, applied by TCRdb to the multiplex PCR reads, yields one record per CDR3 protein. The data contain about 16,000 distinct CDR3 sequences, approximately 31% of them seen just once; the ten biggest clones take up about 23%. This material consisted of PBMCs, taken before or after stereotactic body radiation therapy (not recorded which). The receptor source for this set is a donor aged 50 or older with non-small cell lung cancer.

The rearrangement uses TRBV24-1 and TRBJ2-1; 8 bases align to TRBD2. CDR1 is KGHDR and CDR2 is SFDVKD in the germline V gene. After removal of 5 bases from V and 7 bases from J, the junction contained 6 bases not matched to a gene. CDR3 length: 14 residues. The CDR3 sequence is CATSVTSGKNEQFF. In nucleotides, the CDR3 is TGTGCCACCAGTGTCACTAGCGGAAAGAATGAGCAGTTCTTC.

This clonotype has a count of ten or more. The rearrangement joins TRBV7-2 to TRBJ1-6; D possibly corresponds to TRBD1 (5 bases). The CDR3 loop spans 15 amino acids. CDR1 SGHTA and CDR2 FQGNSA come from the germline V gene. V was shortened by 0 bases and J by 7 bases, with 10 bases between the two germline ends. The CDR3 coding sequence is TGTGCCAGCAGCTTAGCTAGGGGAAACAATTCACCCCTCCACTTT. Its protein is CASSLARGNNSPLHF.

This clonotype has at least ten counts. This chain connects TRBV4-1 to TRBJ2-3; D remains unclear. This CDR3 comprises 15 residues. Looked up from germline, CDR1 is MGHRA and CDR2 is YSYEKL. V dropped 1 base and J dropped 9 bases, with 17 bases sitting between them. The CDR3 sequence is CASSQGTASRDTQYF. The DNA for the CDR3 is TGCGCCAGCAGCCAAGGCACCGCGTCACGCGACACGCAGTATTTT.

This clonotype was found many times. The genes are TRBV4-3 and TRBJ2-7; 12 bases map to TRBD2. The CDR3 loop spans 16 amino acids. Germline CDR1 LGHNA, CDR2 YSLEER. After removal of 0 bases from V and 4 bases from J, the junction contained 4 bases not matched to a gene. The CDR3 spells CASSQEWLAGGYEQYF. The CDR3 DNA follows: TGCGCCAGCAGCCAAGAGTGGCTAGCGGGAGGGTACGAGCAGTACTTC.

This clonotype is categorized as medium-sized. J is TRBJ2-3 and V is TRBV20-1; D may be TRBD1 or TRBD2 (5 bases each). V shed 7 bases and J shed 4 bases, with 12 bases lying between them. The CDR3 totals 12 residues. CDR1 is DFQATT and CDR2 is SNEGSKA in the germline V gene (reference sequence). CDR3 sequence reads: CSGSRGADTQYF. The CDR3 DNA sequence: TGCAGTGGGTCTCGGGGCGCAGATACGCAGTATTTT.

Turning to this clonotype: A far larger clone is off by one base, so a read error is likely. The chain recombines TRBV6-5 with TRBJ1-5, with D hard to call. CDR3 length: 13 residues. Germline CDR1 MNHEY, CDR2 SVGAGI. Trimming removed 6 bases from V and 7 bases from J, with 13 bases in between. The CDR3 region is CASRTGREQPQHF. The CDR3 DNA reads as TGTGCCAGCAGAACCGGGCGCGAGCAGCCCCAGCATTTT.

Only a few counts were recorded for this clonotype. With only one base between it and a far larger clone, this is likely a read error. This chain joins TRBV7-2 and TRBJ2-7; D is unresolved. Germline-derived CDR1 and CDR2 are SGHTA and FQGNSA. This CDR3 region has 12 residues. Here the CDR3 DNA reads TGTGCCGGCAGCGAAAACAACTACGAGCAGTACTTC. It specifies CAGSENNYEQYF.

This clonotype was detected ten times or more. V and J are TRBV6-5 and TRBJ1-1; D is perhaps TRBD1 (5 bases). Trimming took off 2 bases at V and 0 bases at J, with 7 bases between the two ends. Germline CDR1 is MNHEY and CDR2 is SVGAGI. The CDR3 length is 14 residues. In nucleotides, the CDR3 is TGTGCCAGCAGTTACCCAGGGTTGAACACTGAAGCTTTCTTT. This sequence encodes CASSYPGLNTEAFF.

This clonotype was counted many times. This chain connects TRBV7-6 to TRBJ2-7; no clear D. The CDR3 is 16 residues long. The V end was cut by 1 base, the J end by 0 bases, with 13 bases between. Germline assignment: CDR1 SGHVS and CDR2 FNYEAQ. In DNA form, the CDR3 reads TGTGCCAGCAGCTTAGGGCAGGCTAGGAGCTCCTACGAGCAGTACTTC. Translated: CASSLGQARSSYEQYF.

A note on this clonotype: Only one base separates this from a far larger clonotype, so it likely reflects a read error. The rearrangement uses TRBV6-1 and TRBJ2-3, with 9 bases matching TRBD1. Germline V CDR1 and CDR2: MNHNS, SASEGT. V gave up 6 bases and J gave up 2 bases; unmatched junction bases: 6. This CDR3 is 15 amino acids long. This chain's CDR3 is CASRQWTGDTDTQYF. The DNA of the CDR3 is TGTGCCAGCAGACAATGGACAGGGGACACAGATACGCAGTATTTT.

In its sample, this clonotype ranks as medium-sized. The chain couples TRBV6-1 to TRBJ1-6, with 8 bases aligning to TRBD1. Germline V gene sequence: CDR1 MNHNS, CDR2 SASEGT. This CDR3 spans 17 amino acids. V was clipped by 2 bases and J by 6 bases; unmatched bases: 9. The CDR3 loop is CASSEPGDRRLNSPLHF. CDR3 bases: TGTGCCAGCAGTGAACCGGGGGACAGGAGGCTTAATTCACCCCTCCACTTT.

V gene TRBV6-2 or TRBV6-3 combines with J gene TRBJ2-2, with a weak D call TRBD1 (5 bases). Looked up from germline, CDR1 is MNHEY and CDR2 is SVGEGT. The CDR3 consists of 16 residues. Trimming left V 6 bases short and J 10 bases short, with 24 bases between. CDR3 in DNA: TGTGCCAGCAGACGAGACTGGCAGGGCTCTACCCTGGAGCTGTTTTTT. As protein: CASRRDWQGSTLELFF.

This clonotype showed up many times. The CDR3: CASSPVNNEQFF. The CDR3 nucleotides are TGTGCCAGCTCACCAGTTAACAATGAGCAGTTCTTC. J is TRBJ2-1 and V is TRBV18; no clear D. Trimming took off 2 bases at V and 5 bases at J, with 4 bases between the two ends. The CDR3 sequence is 12 residues long. The germline CDR1 and CDR2 sequences are KGHSH and LQKENI. Filled out from reference TRBV18 and TRBJ2-1, the complete variable domain reads NAGVMQNPRHLVRRRGQEARLRCSPMKGHSHVYWYRQLPEEGLKFMVYLQKENIIDESGMPKERFSAEFPKEGPSILRIQQVVRGDSAAYFCASSPVNNEQFFGPGTRLTVL.

This clonotype was seen many times. The chain combines TRBV7-9 with TRBJ2-4, with D possibly called TRBD1 or TRBD2 (5 bases each). The CDR3 loop spans 18 amino acids. With 5 bases removed from V and 1 base from J, the gap between germline ends came to 21 bases. CDR1 and CDR2 from the germline V gene are SEHNR and FQNEAQ (reference sequence). CDR3 bases: TGTGCCAGCAGCCCGAACCTCGGGGCCCCGTTGGCCAAAAACATTCAGTACTTC. This codes for CASSPNLGAPLAKNIQYF.

This clonotype was seen at least ten times. The chain has TRBV30 and TRBJ2-3; TRBD2 aligns across 9 bases. The J segment lost 0 bases and the V segment lost 4 bases, leaving 5 bases of the junction unmatched. In germline, CDR1 is GTSNPN, CDR2 SVGIG (reference sequence). The CDR3 loop spans 15 amino acids. The CDR3 protein is CAWTIAGASTDTQYF. CDR3 DNA sequence: TGTGCCTGGACTATAGCGGGGGCTAGCACAGATACGCAGTATTTT.

This clonotype was seen many times. The chain is built from TRBV18 and TRBJ1-5, with D possibly being TRBD1 (5 bases). Germline V CDR1 and CDR2: KGHSH, LQKENI. The CDR3 consists of 13 residues. V was trimmed by 6 bases and J by 7 bases, leaving 13 bases between them. Written as DNA, the CDR3 is TGTGCCAGCTCCACGGGGCAGCGACAGCCCCAGCATTTT. It codes for CASSTGQRQPQHF.

Note on this clonotype: This sequence may be a read error, since a much larger clone differs from it by one base. This chain uses TRBV6-2 or TRBV6-3 with TRBJ1-1, with no clear D. With 8 bases removed from V and 0 bases from J, the gap between germline ends came to 19 bases. CDR1 is MNHEY, CDR2 SVGEGT, per germline. The CDR3 extends over 16 amino acids. CDR3 coding DNA: TGTGCCAGCGGTACTGATTTTGGGCTCATGAACACTGAAGCTTTCTTT. Translating gives CASGTDFGLMNTEAFF.

The chain uses TRBV28 and TRBJ1-1; D is ambiguous. The CDR3 sequence is 14 residues long. The V gene lost 6 bases and the J gene lost 7 bases, with 18 bases spanning the gap. Looked up from germline, CDR1 is MDHEN and CDR2 is SYDVKM. In DNA, the CDR3 is TGTGCCAGCAGCCTACAGTTGACTTTTGATGAAGCTTTCTTT. This codes for CASSLQLTFDEAFF.

This clonotype was counted ten times or more. The chain combines TRBV20-1 with TRBJ1-4; D is uncertain. The ends were cut back, 5 bases at V and 0 bases at J, with 10 bases in the middle. Per germline, CDR1 DFQATT and CDR2 SNEGSKA (reference sequence). There are 14 residues in the CDR3. CDR3 nucleotides: TGCAGTGCTCCGGACCCAACAACTAATGAAAAACTGTTTTTT. The encoded protein is CSAPDPTTNEKLFF.

In the case of this clonotype: This likely came from a read error, as a far larger clone is one base away. The chain is built from TRBV28 and TRBJ2-7; 10 positions agree with TRBD1. CDR1 and CDR2 from the germline V gene are MDHEN and SYDVKM. J gave up 6 bases and V 6 bases, and 11 bases lay outside the gene matches. The CDR3 is 15 amino acids. The CDR3 coding sequence is TGTGCCAGCAGGTCCGGGACAGGGGTCCGGAGCGAGCAGTACTTC. Its protein is CASRSGTGVRSEQYF.

This clonotype was seen ten or more times. The gene calls are TRBV6-1 and TRBJ2-1; D remains ambiguous. This CDR3 contains 13 residues. Per germline, CDR1 MNHNS and CDR2 SASEGT. V was pared by 6 bases and J by 8 bases, with 14 bases between. The CDR3: CASSRDQGDEQFF. The CDR3 DNA sequence: TGTGCCAGCAGCCGAGACCAAGGCGATGAGCAGTTCTTC.

The CDR3 bases are TGTGCCAGCAGCCCCAAAGGGAGCGGGAGGGCACTCCTAGGGAGCAATGAGCAGTTCTTC. Its translation: CASSPKGSGRALLGSNEQFF. This chain joins TRBV6-4 and TRBJ2-1; 10 bases match TRBD2. Germline trimming cut 6 bases from V and 6 bases from J; bases unmatched to any gene: 23. The germline V gene has CDR1 MRHNA and CDR2 SNTAGT. CDR3 length: 20 residues.

The chain employs TRBV6-1 and TRBJ2-7; a weak D match, TRBD2 (5 bases). This CDR3 has 15 residues. Trimming cost V 1 base and J 6 bases, with 16 bases left between them. The germline V gene encodes CDR1 MNHNS and CDR2 SASEGT. CDR3 DNA: TGTGCCAGCAGTGAAGGAGGAGGTGGCGCGGGCGAGCAGTACTTC. Encoded protein: CASSEGGGGAGEQYF.